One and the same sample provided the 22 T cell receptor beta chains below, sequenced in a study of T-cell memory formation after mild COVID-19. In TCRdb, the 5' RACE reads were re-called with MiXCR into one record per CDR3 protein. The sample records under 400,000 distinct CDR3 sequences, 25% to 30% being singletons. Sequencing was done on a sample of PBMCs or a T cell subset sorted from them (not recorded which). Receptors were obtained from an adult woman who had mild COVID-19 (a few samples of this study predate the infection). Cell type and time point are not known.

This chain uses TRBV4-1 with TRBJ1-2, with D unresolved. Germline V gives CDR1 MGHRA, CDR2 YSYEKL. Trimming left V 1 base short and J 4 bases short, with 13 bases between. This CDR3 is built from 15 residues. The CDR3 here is CASSQAARNGYGYTF. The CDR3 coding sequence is TGCGCCAGCAGCCAAGCCGCCAGGAACGGCTATGGCTACACCTTC.

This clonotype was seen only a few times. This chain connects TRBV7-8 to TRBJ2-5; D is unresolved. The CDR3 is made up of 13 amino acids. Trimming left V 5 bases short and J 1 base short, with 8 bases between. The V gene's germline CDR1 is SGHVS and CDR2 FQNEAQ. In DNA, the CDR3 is TGTGCCAGCAGCCCAAGGTCCCAAGAGACCCAGTACTTC. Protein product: CASSPRSQETQYF.

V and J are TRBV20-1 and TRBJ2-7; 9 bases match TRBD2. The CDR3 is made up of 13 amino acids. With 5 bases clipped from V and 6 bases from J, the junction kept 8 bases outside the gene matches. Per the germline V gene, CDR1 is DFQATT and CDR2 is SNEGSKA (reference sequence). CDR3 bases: TGCAGTGCTCCAATAGCGGGAGTGGGCGAGCAGTACTTC. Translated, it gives CSAPIAGVGEQYF.

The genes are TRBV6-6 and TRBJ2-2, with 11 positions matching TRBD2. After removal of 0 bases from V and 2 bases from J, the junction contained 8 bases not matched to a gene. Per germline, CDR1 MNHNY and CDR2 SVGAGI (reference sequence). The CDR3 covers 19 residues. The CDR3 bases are TGTGCCAGCAGTTACTCGAGCCTAGCGGGAGGAATAAACACCGGGGAGCTGTTTTTT. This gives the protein CASSYSSLAGGINTGELFF.

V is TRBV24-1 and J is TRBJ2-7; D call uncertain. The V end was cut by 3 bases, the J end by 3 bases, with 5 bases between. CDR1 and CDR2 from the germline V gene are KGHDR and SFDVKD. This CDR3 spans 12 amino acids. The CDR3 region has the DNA TGTGCCACCAGTGATCGCAGCTACGAGCAGTACTTC. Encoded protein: CATSDRSYEQYF.

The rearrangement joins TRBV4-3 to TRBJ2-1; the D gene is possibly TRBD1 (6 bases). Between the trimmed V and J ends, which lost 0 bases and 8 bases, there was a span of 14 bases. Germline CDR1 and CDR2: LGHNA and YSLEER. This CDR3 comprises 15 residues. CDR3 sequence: CASSQDSGAWDEQFF. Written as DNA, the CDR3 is TGCGCCAGCAGCCAAGACTCAGGGGCGTGGGATGAGCAGTTCTTC.

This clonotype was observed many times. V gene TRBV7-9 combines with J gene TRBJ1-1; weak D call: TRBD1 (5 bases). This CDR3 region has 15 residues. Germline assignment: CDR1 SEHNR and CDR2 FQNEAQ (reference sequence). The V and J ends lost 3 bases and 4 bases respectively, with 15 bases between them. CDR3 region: CASSFSGTRGTEAFF. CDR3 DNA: TGTGCCAGCAGCTTTTCCGGGACCCGCGGCACTGAAGCTTTCTTT.

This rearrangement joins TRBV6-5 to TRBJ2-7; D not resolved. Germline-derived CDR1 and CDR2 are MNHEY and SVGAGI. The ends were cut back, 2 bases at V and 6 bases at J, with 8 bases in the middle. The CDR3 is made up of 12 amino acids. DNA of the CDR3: TGTGCCAGCAGTTACCTTCTGCGCGAGCAGTACTTC. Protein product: CASSYLLREQYF.

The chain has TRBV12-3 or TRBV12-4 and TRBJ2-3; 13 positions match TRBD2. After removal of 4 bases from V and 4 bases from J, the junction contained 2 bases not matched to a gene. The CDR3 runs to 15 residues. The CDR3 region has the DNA TGTGCCAGCAGTTGGGGACTAGCGGGACCAGATACGCAGTATTTT. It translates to CASSWGLAGPDTQYF.

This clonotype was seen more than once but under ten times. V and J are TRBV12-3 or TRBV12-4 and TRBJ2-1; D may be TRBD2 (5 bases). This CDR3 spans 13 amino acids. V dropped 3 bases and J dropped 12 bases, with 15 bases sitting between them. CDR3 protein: CASSLVGRDGQFF. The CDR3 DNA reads TGTGCCAGCAGTTTGGTAGGCCGGGATGGGCAGTTCTTC.

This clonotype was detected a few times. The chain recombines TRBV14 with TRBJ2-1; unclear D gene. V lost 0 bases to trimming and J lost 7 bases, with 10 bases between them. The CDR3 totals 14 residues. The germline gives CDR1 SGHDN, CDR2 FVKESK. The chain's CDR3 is CASSQDPLVNEQFF. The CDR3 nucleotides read TGTGCCAGCAGCCAAGATCCCCTTGTAAATGAGCAGTTCTTC.

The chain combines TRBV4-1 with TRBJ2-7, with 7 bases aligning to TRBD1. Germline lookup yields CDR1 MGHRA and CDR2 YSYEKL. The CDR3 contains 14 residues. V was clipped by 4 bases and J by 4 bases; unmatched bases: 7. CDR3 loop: CASSPRQGRYEQYF. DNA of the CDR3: TGCGCCAGCAGCCCTCGACAGGGAAGGTACGAGCAGTACTTC.

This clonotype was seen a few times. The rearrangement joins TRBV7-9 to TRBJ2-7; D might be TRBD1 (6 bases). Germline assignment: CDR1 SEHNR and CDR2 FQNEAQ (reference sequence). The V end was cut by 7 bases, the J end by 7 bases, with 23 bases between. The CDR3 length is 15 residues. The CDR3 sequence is CASKKADRRYDEQYF. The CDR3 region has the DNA TGTGCCAGCAAGAAGGCGGACAGACGTTACGATGAGCAGTACTTC.

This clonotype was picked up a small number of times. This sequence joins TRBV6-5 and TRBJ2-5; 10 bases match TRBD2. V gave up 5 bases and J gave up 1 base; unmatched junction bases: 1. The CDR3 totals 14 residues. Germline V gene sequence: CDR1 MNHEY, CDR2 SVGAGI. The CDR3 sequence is CASSRTSGQETQYF. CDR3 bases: TGTGCCAGCAGTAGGACTAGCGGCCAAGAGACCCAGTACTTC.

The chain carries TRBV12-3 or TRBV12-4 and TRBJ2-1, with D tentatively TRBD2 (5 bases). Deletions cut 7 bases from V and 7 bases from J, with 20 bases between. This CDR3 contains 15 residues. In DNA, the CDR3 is TGTGCCAGCATGTCCCCGGGGATCCCCCAGAATGAGCAGTTCTTC. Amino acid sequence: CASMSPGIPQNEQFF.

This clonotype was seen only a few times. CDR3 coding DNA: TGTGCCAGCAGGAGGGGGACAGAATTCTACGAGCAGTACTTC. It specifies CASRRGTEFYEQYF. This chain links TRBV6-1 with TRBJ2-7; 7 bases are shared with TRBD1. The CDR3 length is 14 residues. Losses at the gene ends were 6 bases for V and 3 bases for J; bases not matched to a gene: 8. Germline V lookup: CDR1 MNHNS, CDR2 SASEGT.

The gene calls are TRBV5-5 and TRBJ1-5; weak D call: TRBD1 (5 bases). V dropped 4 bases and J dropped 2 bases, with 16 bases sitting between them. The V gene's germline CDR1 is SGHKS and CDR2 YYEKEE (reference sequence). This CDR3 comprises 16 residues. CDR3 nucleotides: TGTGCCAGCAGCCCGTCCCAGGGTCTTGGCAATCAGCCCCAGCATTTT. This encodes CASSPSQGLGNQPQHF.

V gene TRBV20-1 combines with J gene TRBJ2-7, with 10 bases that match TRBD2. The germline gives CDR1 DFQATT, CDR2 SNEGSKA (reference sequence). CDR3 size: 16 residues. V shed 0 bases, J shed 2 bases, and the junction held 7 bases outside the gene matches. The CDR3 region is CSARDLRTSGTYEQYF. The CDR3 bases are TGCAGTGCTAGAGATCTGAGGACTAGCGGTACCTACGAGCAGTACTTC.

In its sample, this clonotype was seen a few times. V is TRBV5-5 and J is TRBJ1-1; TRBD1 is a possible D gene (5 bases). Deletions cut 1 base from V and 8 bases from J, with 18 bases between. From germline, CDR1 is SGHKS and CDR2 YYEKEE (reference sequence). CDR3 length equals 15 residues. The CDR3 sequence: CASSLRNLQVYEAFF. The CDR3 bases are TGTGCCAGCAGCTTGCGTAACCTACAGGTTTACGAAGCTTTCTTT.

CDR3 sequence reads: CASSLARRWESSYNSPLHF. In DNA, the CDR3 is TGTGCCAGCAGCTTGGCAAGACGTTGGGAGAGCTCCTATAATTCACCCCTCCACTTT. V gene TRBV5-5 combines with J gene TRBJ1-6; D unresolved. Germline assignment: CDR1 SGHKS and CDR2 YYEKEE (reference sequence). The CDR3 runs 19 residues. Trimming removed 0 bases at V and 0 bases at J, with 16 bases between.

In DNA, the CDR3 is TGTGCCAGCAGCCCCCGGGGGTTGGCGGGCCATTTTTACTTC. Protein product: CASSPRGLAGHFYF. The J gene is TRBJ2-7, the V gene TRBV7-9; TRBD2 is a possible D gene (6 bases). The CDR3 sequence is 14 residues long. The V gene's germline CDR1 is SEHNR and CDR2 FQNEAQ (reference sequence). Trimming removed 5 bases at V and 13 bases at J, with 24 bases between.

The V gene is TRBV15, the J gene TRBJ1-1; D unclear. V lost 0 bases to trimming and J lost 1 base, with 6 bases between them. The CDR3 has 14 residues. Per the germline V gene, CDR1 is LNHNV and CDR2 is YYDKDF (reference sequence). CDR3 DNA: TGTGCCACCAGCAGAGATCGAGGGAACACTGAAGCTTTCTTT. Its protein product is CATSRDRGNTEAFF.